Listed below are T cell receptor beta chains from one sample, sequenced in a study of blood T cell repertoires in COVID-19. This table comes from immunoSEQ multiplex PCR, and its TCRdb copy is limited to in-frame clones, with some not included. The data contain 150,000 to 200,000 clones, 80% to 90% of them seen just once; the ten biggest clones take up about 3.3%. The sample comprised peripheral blood. The receptors were gathered from a man aged 60-69 years with acute or convalescent COVID-19. Each CDR3 is given without its conserved first and last residue.

V gene,CDR3 protein
TRBV9,ASSAGGRVLMDTEAF
TRBV4-2,ASSQEGVTGDNEQF
TRBV7-3,ASSLKWGGTKDTQY
TRBV12-3/TRBV12-4,ASRELGPQH
TRBV7-2,ASSLAGTGPNEQF
TRBV7-9,ASSSTSGSYEQY
TRBV28,ASSLFQNTEAF
TRBV24-1,ATSDFRQGGGEKLF
TRBV7-2,ASSRRTSVGADTQY
TRBV2,AVPVQGKDTQY
TRBV28,AIEPDILQGATEAF
TRBV4-1,ASSQDRDSHIQY
TRBV7-6,ASSPPGGTSGSEQF
TRBV29-1,SVEDSGEGEGYT
TRBV9,ASSPGSNSNQPQH
TRBV4-2,ASSRSDIIAEAF
TRBV6-5,ASRPTSGRAHEQF
TRBV9,ASSQTPLDRAEQY
TRBV28,ASSPLAEDNEQF
TRBV19,ASSNGDSLNEQY
TRBV5-6,ASSLTGGAGGNQPQH
TRBV27,ASRSGGRPGEQF
TRBV19,ASSIGDSWPKPQH
TRBV5-1,ASSPTGEVGYT
TRBV30,AWSIEGYEQY
TRBV28,ASSPLPASEQY
TRBV9,ASSVVAGGGRETQY
TRBV7-9,ASSLGERETNEQF
TRBV6-5,ASSPVGVGHS
TRBV29-1,SVLDREDYGYT
TRBV27,ASSLSTVRAGNEQF
TRBV28,ASRGEQPRTDTQY
TRBV7-9,ASSFTGSGQGAYGYT
TRBV30,AWSERGRSYNSPLH
TRBV7-2,ASTVDRGGNQPQH
TRBV6-5,ASRPGGGNEKLF
TRBV7-2,ASSFAGTSVYNEQF
TRBV7-2,ASSPGTSTGGYT
TRBV4-3,ASSQDKATIGQY
TRBV5-1,ASSLGGGPSYEQY
TRBV6-1,ASSERTANTEAF
TRBV14,ASSQGREGLQAKNIQY
TRBV7-9,ASSLPQTLGNTIY
TRBV4-1,ASSPGTSLNTGELF
TRBV19,ASSIDRAVYGYT
TRBV5-4,ASSLANRGASQETQY
TRBV3-1/TRBV3-2,ASSQERGTSRTGELF
TRBV9,ASSTVEGLHEQF
TRBV6-1,ASSEAPGTGGTEAF
TRBV6-4,ASSAGLAGYNEQF
TRBV7-9,ASSLGGSGRSYEQY
TRBV2,ASSGLAGTGELF
TRBV6-5,ASSYPQGPLNEQF
TRBV7-2,ASSPDRGRMNEQF
TRBV4-1,ASSQGLAGVGEQY
TRBV11-3,ASSLGGGSSYEQY
TRBV7-9,ASSSWDRMIDTIY
TRBV7-9,ASSLTGGENGYT